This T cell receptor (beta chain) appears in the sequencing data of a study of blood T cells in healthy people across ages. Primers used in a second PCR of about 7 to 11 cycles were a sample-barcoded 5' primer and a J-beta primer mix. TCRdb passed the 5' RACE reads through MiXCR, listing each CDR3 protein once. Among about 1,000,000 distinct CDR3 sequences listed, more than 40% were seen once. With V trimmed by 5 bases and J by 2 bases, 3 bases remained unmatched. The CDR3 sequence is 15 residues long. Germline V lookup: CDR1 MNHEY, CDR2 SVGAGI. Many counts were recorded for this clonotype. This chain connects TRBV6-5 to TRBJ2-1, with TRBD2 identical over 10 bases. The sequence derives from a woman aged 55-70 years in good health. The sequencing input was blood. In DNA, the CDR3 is TGTGCCAGCAGTCCTAGCGGGGGACCCTACAATGAGCAGTTCTTC. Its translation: CASSPSGGPYNEQFF.